Presented here are 26 T cell receptor beta chains from one specimen sequenced in a study of identical twins. TCRdb redid the calling of the 5' RACE reads with MiXCR, one entry per CDR3 protein. This table has 350,000 or so distinct CDR3 sequences, over 9% appearing once. These same records also appear under a second study, on yellow fever vaccine responses in identical twins.

Sequencing used CD8+ T cells sorted from blood. These TCRs come from a woman aged 18-35 years in good health.

This clonotype was counted a few times. The genes are TRBV21-1 and TRBJ2-7. TRBV21-1 is deemed a pseudogene. The CDR3 is made up of 15 amino acids. The CDR3 DNA follows: TGTGCCAGCGGTTCCTCGACGGCTAGCTCCTACGAGCAGTACGTC. Translating it yields CASGSSTASSYEQYV.

This clonotype came up once. The V and J genes are TRBV19 and TRBJ1-5; D is ambiguous. Germline CDR1 LNHDA, CDR2 SQIVND (reference sequence). V was shortened by 5 bases and J by 4 bases, with 12 bases between the two germline ends. The CDR3 spans 14 residues. In DNA form, the CDR3 reads TGTGCCAGTAGTTCAGGATACCCGAATCAGCCCCAGCATTTT. The encoded protein is CASSSGYPNQPQHF.

The table lists this clonotype with a few counts. CDR3 protein: CASTSGAPYQPQHF. The CDR3 DNA reads TGTGCCAGCACCTCCGGGGCGCCCTATCAGCCCCAGCATTTT. The V call is TRBV12-3 or TRBV12-4, the J call TRBJ1-5; D might be TRBD1 (5 bases). With 7 bases removed from V and 5 bases from J, the gap between germline ends came to 15 bases. The CDR3 has 14 amino acids.

The chain employs TRBV13 and TRBJ2-1; a possible D gene is TRBD2 (5 bases). V dropped 7 bases and J dropped 8 bases, with 9 bases sitting between them. The CDR3 covers 11 residues. Germline CDR1 PRHDT, CDR2 FYEKMQ (reference sequence). The DNA of the CDR3 is TGTGCCAGCACCTCCGGGGATGAGCAGTTCTTC. Its protein is CASTSGDEQFF.

There are a few counts of this clonotype. This sequence joins TRBV13 and TRBJ1-1, with D possibly being TRBD1 (6 bases). The CDR3 extends over 14 amino acids. Trimming cost V 7 bases and J 0 bases, with 12 bases left between them. Germline CDR1 PRHDT, CDR2 FYEKMQ (reference sequence). The CDR3 DNA sequence: TGTGCCAGCACCAACAGGGCTTTGAACACTGAAGCTTTCTTT. Amino acid sequence: CASTNRALNTEAFF.

This clonotype has more than one count but fewer than ten. V and J are TRBV12-3 or TRBV12-4 and TRBJ2-3; D may be TRBD2 (5 bases). The CDR3 is 14 amino acids. V was shortened by 8 bases and J by 2 bases, with 14 bases between the two germline ends. CDR3 in amino acids: CASQPPDYTDTQYF. In DNA, the CDR3 is TGTGCCAGCCAGCCCCCTGACTACACAGATACGCAGTATTTT.

This rearrangement joins TRBV4-2 to TRBJ2-1; D unresolved. V lost 1 base and J lost 0, with 19 bases in between. The CDR3 contains 19 residues. Germline CDR1 LGHNA, CDR2 YNFKEQ. This chain's CDR3 is CASSQVGVIALGSYNEQFF. The CDR3 bases are TGTGCCAGCAGCCAAGTTGGGGTCATCGCTTTGGGCTCCTACAATGAGCAGTTCTTC.

This clonotype was seen many times. The gene calls are TRBV15 and TRBJ2-1, with D perhaps TRBD2 (6 bases). Germline V gene lookup returns CDR1 LNHNV and CDR2 YYDKDF (reference sequence). V shed 5 bases and J shed 4 bases, with 9 bases lying between them. This CDR3 comprises 13 residues. Written as DNA, the CDR3 is TGTGCCACCAGCGAGACTAGATACAATGAGCAGTTCTTC. It codes for CATSETRYNEQFF.

In this sample, this clonotype turned up many times. V and J are TRBV12-3 or TRBV12-4 and TRBJ2-2; TRBD2 agrees at 7 bases. The CDR3 runs to 15 residues. With 0 bases clipped from V and 4 bases from J, the junction kept 2 bases outside the gene matches. For the CDR3, the DNA is TGTGCCAGCAGTTTAGCGCGGGGGAGCACCGGGGAGCTGTTTTTT. Its translation: CASSLARGSTGELFF.

This clonotype appeared many times. V and J are TRBV4-1 and TRBJ2-3, with 11 bases that match TRBD2. V lost 3 bases to trimming and J lost 6 bases; unmatched junction nucleotides: 11. The length of the CDR3 is 17 residues. The germline CDR1 and CDR2 sequences are MGHRA and YSYEKL. The CDR3 loop reads CASSHEGTSGGRDTQYF. DNA of the CDR3: TGCGCCAGCAGCCATGAAGGGACTAGCGGAGGCCGGGATACGCAGTATTTT.

The CDR3 bases are TGTGCCAGCAGCCTGGGGGGCGTTCTGGGAGCTTTCTTT. Residues: CASSLGGVLGAFF. The rearrangement uses TRBV25-1 and TRBJ1-1, with TRBD1 as a possible D gene (6 bases). V was clipped by 6 bases and J by 10 bases, with 18 bases between them. CDR1 and CDR2 (germline): MGHDK, SYGVNS. The CDR3 has 13 amino acids.

The chain couples TRBV4-1 to TRBJ2-7; D tentatively reads TRBD1 or TRBD2 (5 bases each). Germline V CDR1 and CDR2: MGHRA, YSYEKL. This CDR3 has 19 residues. Trimming stripped 3 bases from V and 2 bases from J, with 26 bases between. The CDR3 DNA is TGCGCCAGCAGCCAGTTCCGGGACGAGGAACGGCTCGGCCCCTACGAGCAGTACTTC. This encodes CASSQFRDEERLGPYEQYF.

The chain combines TRBV20-1 with TRBJ2-7, with TRBD2 identical over 14 bases. The V gene end was trimmed by 5 bases and the J gene end by 4 bases; junction bases not matched to a gene: 13. The CDR3 contains 17 residues. CDR1 and CDR2 (germline): DFQATT, SNEGSKA (reference sequence). CDR3 nucleotides: TGCAGTGCTTGGGGTGGGACTAGCGGGAGAAGAGGTTACGAGCAGTACTTC. Translation gives CSAWGGTSGRRGYEQYF.

The chain has TRBV5-1 and TRBJ2-5; D ambiguous. Germline lookup yields CDR1 SGHRS and CDR2 YFSETQ. Trimming removed 0 bases at V and 5 bases at J, with 14 bases between. The CDR3 has 15 residues. The DNA for the CDR3 is TGCGCCAGCAGCTTGGAGTGGTCTCCCCACGAGACCCAGTACTTC. Protein product: CASSLEWSPHETQYF.

The chain employs TRBV27 and TRBJ2-7, with a tentative D call TRBD2 (7 bases). V lost 5 bases to trimming and J lost 5 bases, with 16 bases between them. This CDR3 is built from 14 residues. CDR1 is MNHEY, CDR2 SMNVEV, per germline (reference sequence). CDR3 in amino acids: CASSPKGGPHEQYV. The CDR3 region has the DNA TGTGCCAGCAGTCCCAAGGGGGGGCCCCACGAGCAGTACGTC.

This clonotype was observed many times. This sequence joins TRBV7-9 and TRBJ2-7; 10 nucleotides align to TRBD2. The CDR3 runs to 15 residues. Germline V gene lookup returns CDR1 SEHNR and CDR2 FQNEAQ (reference sequence). J lost 3 bases, V lost 5 bases, and 7 bases had no gene match. The DNA for the CDR3 is TGTGCCAGCAGCGGTCCCGGGACTAGCGACTACGAGCAGTACTTC. Amino acids: CASSGPGTSDYEQYF.

This clonotype was counted ten times or more. This chain uses TRBV20-1 with TRBJ2-5; D perhaps matches TRBD2 (7 bases). The CDR3 contains 18 residues. Trimming removed 6 bases from V and 7 bases from J, with 33 bases in between. Germline loops: CDR1 DFQATT, CDR2 SNEGSKA (reference sequence). The DNA for the CDR3 is TGCAGTGCCCTCCATGGGGGGGGGCGAAAGGCGGTTAAGAGGACCCAGTACTTC. Protein sequence: CSALHGGGRKAVKRTQYF.

The V call is TRBV28, the J call TRBJ2-3, with D maybe TRBD2 (6 bases). The CDR3 consists of 18 residues. Germline V gene lookup returns CDR1 MDHEN and CDR2 SYDVKM. Trimming left V 4 bases short and J 4 bases short, with 24 bases between. CDR3 bases: TGTGCCAGCAGTTCCACCCAACCTAGCACGGGAGCTGCAGATACGCAGTATTTT. This codes for CASSSTQPSTGAADTQYF.

This chain uses TRBV7-8 with TRBJ2-2; a possible D gene is TRBD2 (5 bases). V lost 7 bases and J 10 bases, leaving 19 bases between the germline ends. CDR1 and CDR2 from the germline V gene are SGHVS and FQNEAQ. This CDR3 spans 14 amino acids. This chain's CDR3 is CASTPPRAGEELFF. The DNA for the CDR3 is TGTGCCAGCACCCCACCTAGGGCGGGCGAGGAGCTGTTTTTT.

The V gene is TRBV5-6, the J gene TRBJ2-3, with unresolved D. The CDR3 length is 12 residues. The V gene's germline CDR1 is SGHDT and CDR2 YYEEEE. The germline V and J ends were trimmed by 0 bases and 5 bases, with 4 bases remaining between them. The CDR3 nucleotides are TGTGCCAGCAGCTTGGAGGTAGATACGCAGTATTTT. Its translation is CASSLEVDTQYF.

The sample holds a few counts of this clonotype. Here the CDR3 DNA reads TGCAGTGCTAGAGGCTCCAGAATGACTAGCGGGGGGGATAATGAGCAGTTCTTC. Translating it yields CSARGSRMTSGGDNEQFF. The rearrangement joins TRBV20-1 to TRBJ2-1; 14 nucleotides line up with TRBD2. The V and J ends lost 1 base and 7 bases, in that order; junction bases with no gene match: 12. The CDR3 runs to 18 residues. Per the germline V gene, CDR1 is DFQATT and CDR2 is SNEGSKA (reference sequence).

The rearrangement links TRBV20-1 to TRBJ2-6; the D is unclear. Germline values: CDR1 DFQATT, CDR2 SNEGSKA (reference sequence). V was cut by 4 bases and J by 0 bases, with 16 bases left in between. The CDR3 contains 17 residues. The CDR3 DNA reads as TGCAGTGCTACGCCCTACCGATTGAGCTCTGGGGCCAACGTCCTGACTTTC. This sequence encodes CSATPYRLSSGANVLTF.

The genes are TRBV4-1 and TRBJ1-1; 12 positions match TRBD1. V lost 3 bases to trimming and J lost 5 bases; unmatched junction nucleotides: 4. The CDR3 totals 15 residues. CDR1 is MGHRA, CDR2 YSYEKL, per germline. As DNA, the CDR3 is TGCGCCAGCAGCCAGGGGACAGGGGGCTATACTGAAGCTTTCTTT. As protein: CASSQGTGGYTEAFF.

This clonotype has only a few counts. The chain employs TRBV20-1 and TRBJ2-3; 7 nucleotides match TRBD1. CDR1 is DFQATT, CDR2 SNEGSKA, per germline (reference sequence). This CDR3 is built from 15 residues. V lost 3 bases and J lost 2; bases outside the gene matches: 8. Written as DNA, the CDR3 is TGCAGTGCTAGTGGGCAGGGGGTACCCACAGATACGCAGTATTTT. Amino acids: CSASGQGVPTDTQYF.

The chain employs TRBV12-3 or TRBV12-4 and TRBJ1-2, with D maybe TRBD1 (6 bases). There are 16 residues in the CDR3. V shed 2 bases and J shed 4 bases, with 17 bases lying between them. The CDR3 DNA reads TGTGCCAGCAGTTTACTCTGGGCAGGGGTACCCTATGGCTACACCTTC. It translates to CASSLLWAGVPYGYTF.

The V call is TRBV21-1, the J call TRBJ1-1. TRBV21-1 is listed as a pseudogene. The CDR3 runs 17 residues. CDR3 residues: CASSKVNSLNINTEAFF. The CDR3 nucleotides read TGTGCCAGCAGCAAAGTGAACAGCCTGAACATAAACACTGAAGCTTTCTTT.